This TCR beta chain stems from a study of T cells in Graves' hyperthyroidism and ophthalmopathy. Findings and caveats of the study: From stable hyperthyroidism, ophthalmopathy was separated by a 13 V-J model. Blood also held most thyroid clonotypes expanded beyond 0.001.

Regions amplified from RNA transcripts were the TCR beta CDR3 regions. The HTBI primer set was used in a first-round RT-PCR of the TCR CDR3. One entry per CDR3 protein, called by TCRdb with MiXCR from the multiplex PCR reads. Of 300,000 or so distinct CDR3 sequences listed, 15% to 20% are singletons. This clonotype was detected many times. Its antigen is unidentified. Germline CDR1 is MDHEN and CDR2 is SYDVKM. The ends lost 4 bases at V and 5 bases at J; junction bases unmatched: 9. The CDR3 covers 15 residues. Sequenced material: blood. The chain is built from TRBV28 and TRBJ2-7; 9 nucleotides agree with TRBD1. This TCR came from a man younger than 45 with Graves' hyperthyroidism. The chain's CDR3 is CASSYAGTGYNEQYF. In DNA form, the CDR3 reads TGTGCCAGCAGTTACGCCGGGACAGGGTATAACGAGCAGTACTTC.